This is a list of T cell receptor beta chains from one sample in a study of cytomegalovirus exposure and HLA in healthy donors. Generated by immunoSEQ multiplex PCR, the TCRdb table keeps only in-frame clones and is missing some. Among 82,000 or so clones, roughly 94% were seen once, and the ten largest hold 0.6% to 0.7%. The material sequenced was PBMCs. Receptors originate from a woman aged 18-29 years in good health and CMV-seronegative. Each CDR3 is given with its conserved first and last residue. The D gene is left open where the match is weak. Part of the rows lack a size; the others show once, few, many or a class for expanded clones.

size: -; D: -; J: TRBJ1-1; V: TRBV28; DNA: TGTGCCAGCAGTCCCCGGACAGACCTCCATTTC; CDR3: CASSPRTDLHF
size: -; D: -; J: TRBJ1-2; V: TRBV7-9; DNA: TGTGCCAGCAGGCCCGATCAGGGACTCTATGGCTACACCTTC; CDR3: CASRPDQGLYGYTF
size: -; D: TRBD1; J: TRBJ1-2; V: TRBV4-1; DNA: TGCGCCAGCAGCACCCGGGACAGCCTGTACTATGGCTACACCTTC; CDR3: CASSTRDSLYYGYTF
size: -; D: -; J: TRBJ2-1; V: TRBV9; DNA: TGTGCCAGCAGCGTAGATTCCGAGCGGAGGATACAGTTCTTC; CDR3: CASSVDSERRIQFF
size: -; D: -; J: TRBJ2-3; V: TRBV4-1; DNA: TGCGCCAGCAGCGAAGGTAGCGGAGTCACTAGCACAGATACGCAGTATTTT; CDR3: CASSEGSGVTSTDTQYF
size: few; D: TRBD1; J: TRBJ1-3; V: TRBV7-9; DNA: TGTGCCAGCAGCTTATGGCCGGGACAGGGACCCGGAAACACCATATATTTT; CDR3: CASSLWPGQGPGNTIYF
size: -; D: TRBD1; J: TRBJ2-7; V: TRBV16; DNA: TGTGCCAGCAGCGCGACAGGGATCTCCTACGAGCAGTACTTC; CDR3: CASSATGISYEQYF
size: -; D: -; J: TRBJ1-1; V: TRBV28; DNA: TGTGCCAGCAGTGGGGGCGGGCGGGCAGGAAGAGCTTTCTTT; CDR3: CASSGGGRAGRAFF
size: -; D: -; J: TRBJ2-5; V: TRBV7-2; DNA: TGTGCCAGCAGCCCCGGGAAGATGGAGACCCAGTACTTC; CDR3: CASSPGKMETQYF
size: -; D: -; J: TRBJ2-3; V: TRBV10-1; DNA: TGCGCCAGCAGTGAGGGGCTAGCCCGCACAGATACGCAGTATTTT; CDR3: CASSEGLARTDTQYF
size: -; D: -; J: TRBJ1-3; V: TRBV23-1; DNA: TGCGCCAGCAGTCAATCCCAGGGGAGCGGAAACACCATATATTTT; CDR3: CASSQSQGSGNTIYF
size: -; D: TRBD2; J: TRBJ2-3; V: TRBV7-2; DNA: TGTGCCAGCAGCTTAGATCTCCTAGCGGGAGATACGCAGTATTTT; CDR3: CASSLDLLAGDTQYF
size: -; D: TRBD2; J: TRBJ2-1; V: TRBV9; DNA: TGTGCCAGCAGCCCGAGGACTAGCGGGAGGCATGAGCAGTTCTTC; CDR3: CASSPRTSGRHEQFF
size: -; D: TRBD1; J: TRBJ1-2; V: TRBV28; DNA: TGTGCCAGCAGGTCCAGGGGGCGCGGCTATGGCTACACCTTC; CDR3: CASRSRGRGYGYTF
size: -; D: TRBD1; J: TRBJ1-5; V: TRBV5-8; DNA: TGTGCCAGCAGCCCCGGACAGGTAGAGAATCAGCCCCAGCATTTT; CDR3: CASSPGQVENQPQHF
size: -; D: -; J: TRBJ2-7; V: TRBV7-9; DNA: TGTGCCAGCAGCTTATCGGGGGGCACTCTGTACGAGCAGTACTTC; CDR3: CASSLSGGTLYEQYF
size: -; D: -; J: TRBJ2-3; V: TRBV4-3; DNA: TGCGCCAGCAGCCAAGCCACAGGGCCCGTTACGCAGTATTTT; CDR3: CASSQATGPVTQYF
size: -; D: TRBD2; J: TRBJ2-5; V: TRBV6-5; DNA: TGTGCCAGCAGTTACTCGGGCGGGAGGGCTGGGGAGACCCAGTACTTC; CDR3: CASSYSGGRAGETQYF
size: -; D: TRBD2; J: TRBJ2-7; V: TRBV18; DNA: TGTGCCAGCTCACCCAGGGGAGCCAGCGGGAGCTACGAGCAGTACTTC; CDR3: CASSPRGASGSYEQYF
size: -; D: -; J: TRBJ1-1; V: TRBV25-1; DNA: TGTGCCAGCAGTGAATCGACACCGAACACTGAAGCTTTCTTT; CDR3: CASSESTPNTEAFF
size: many; D: TRBD2; J: TRBJ2-7; V: TRBV28; DNA: TGTGCCAGCAGTTTACGCGGGAGGGTGCCCTACGAGCAGTACTTC; CDR3: CASSLRGRVPYEQYF
size: -; D: -; J: TRBJ2-2; V: TRBV15; DNA: TGTGCCACCAGCCACGGGGTCACCGGGGAGCTGTTTTTT; CDR3: CATSHGVTGELFF
size: -; D: -; J: TRBJ2-4; V: TRBV27; DNA: TGTGCCAGCAGTCTATCGACAATAGCCAAAAACATTCAGTACTTC; CDR3: CASSLSTIAKNIQYF
size: -; D: -; J: TRBJ1-2; V: TRBV2; DNA: TGTGCCAGCAGGACCGAAACCCAGGGGCACGGACGAATGTATGGCTACACCTTC; CDR3: CASRTETQGHGRMYGYTF
size: -; D: -; J: TRBJ2-5; V: TRBV27; DNA: TGTGCCAGCAGTTTTGGGCCGCAAGAGACCCAGTACTTC; CDR3: CASSFGPQETQYF
size: -; D: TRBD1; J: TRBJ2-2; V: TRBV7-2; DNA: TGTGCCAGCAGCACCTCGACAGGGGGCACCGGGGAGCTGTTTTTT; CDR3: CASSTSTGGTGELFF
size: -; D: -; J: TRBJ1-1; V: TRBV9; DNA: TGTGCCAGCAGCGCCCTCGCGGGGAACACTGAAGCTTTCTTT; CDR3: CASSALAGNTEAFF
size: -; D: TRBD1; J: TRBJ2-7; V: TRBV7-8; DNA: TGTGCCAGCAGCTTATCTGGGACAGCTTCCTACGAGCAGTACTTC; CDR3: CASSLSGTASYEQYF
size: -; D: -; J: TRBJ1-2; V: TRBV6-5; DNA: TGTGCCAGCAGCGGAGTTGGGTCCGCCAAGGGCTACACCTTC; CDR3: CASSGVGSAKGYTF
size: -; D: TRBD1; J: TRBJ2-1; V: TRBV5-1; DNA: TGCGCCAGCAGCTTCCCCGGACAGGGGAATGAGCAGTTCTTC; CDR3: CASSFPGQGNEQFF
size: -; D: -; J: TRBJ1-2; V: TRBV27; DNA: TGTGCCAGCAGAAGCTTTTTTAGGGGTTCCTATGGCTACACCTTC; CDR3: CASRSFFRGSYGYTF
size: -; D: TRBD2; J: TRBJ2-5; V: TRBV9; DNA: TGTGCCAGCAGCGTAGTGGGTAGCGGGAGGGGAGAGACCCAGTACTTC; CDR3: CASSVVGSGRGETQYF
size: once; D: -; J: TRBJ1-5; V: TRBV5-1; DNA: TGCGCCAGCAGCTTGCGGGGTTCTGAGGATCAGCCCCAGCATTTT; CDR3: CASSLRGSEDQPQHF
size: -; D: TRBD2; J: TRBJ2-1; V: TRBV6-1; DNA: TGTGCCAGCAGTAGTATAGCGGGAGAGGGAAATGAGCAGTTCTTC; CDR3: CASSSIAGEGNEQFF
size: once; D: -; J: TRBJ1-2; V: TRBV4-1; DNA: TGCGCCAGCAGCCCCGCAGGGACCGCGGGGGGCTACACCTTC; CDR3: CASSPAGTAGGYTF
size: -; D: TRBD1; J: TRBJ1-2; V: TRBV5-4; DNA: TGTGCCAGCAGCTCTGAGACAGGGAATGGCTACACCTTC; CDR3: CASSSETGNGYTF